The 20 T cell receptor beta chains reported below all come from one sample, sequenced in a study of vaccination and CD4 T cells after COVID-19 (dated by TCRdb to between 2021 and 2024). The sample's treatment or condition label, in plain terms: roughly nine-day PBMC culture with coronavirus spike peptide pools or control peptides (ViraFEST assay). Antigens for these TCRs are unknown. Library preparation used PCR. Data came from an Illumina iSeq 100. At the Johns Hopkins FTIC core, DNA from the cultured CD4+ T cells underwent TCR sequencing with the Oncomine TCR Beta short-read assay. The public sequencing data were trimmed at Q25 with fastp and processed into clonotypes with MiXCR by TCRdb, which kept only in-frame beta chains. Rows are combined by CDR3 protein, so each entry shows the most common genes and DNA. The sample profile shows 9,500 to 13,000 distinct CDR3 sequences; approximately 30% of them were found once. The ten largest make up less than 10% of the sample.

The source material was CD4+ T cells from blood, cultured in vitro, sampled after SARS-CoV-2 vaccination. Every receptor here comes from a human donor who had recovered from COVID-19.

The CDR3 DNA reads TGTGCCAGCAGGCCCCCCACTAGAGGGGGGGACACCGGGGAGCTGTTTTTT. Translation: CASRPPTRGGDTGELFF. The V call is TRBV27, the J call TRBJ2-2; tentatively, D is TRBD2 (7 bases). This CDR3 comprises 17 residues. Germline V CDR1 and CDR2: MNHEY, SMNVEV (reference sequence). Trimming cost V 6 bases and J 3 bases, with 20 bases left between them.

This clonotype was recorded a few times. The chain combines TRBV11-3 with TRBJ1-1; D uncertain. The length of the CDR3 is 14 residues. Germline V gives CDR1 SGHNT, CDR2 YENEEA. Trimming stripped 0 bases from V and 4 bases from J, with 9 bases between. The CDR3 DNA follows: TGTGCCAGCAGCTTAGAAGGTACGGCCACTGAAGCTTTCTTT. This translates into CASSLEGTATEAFF.

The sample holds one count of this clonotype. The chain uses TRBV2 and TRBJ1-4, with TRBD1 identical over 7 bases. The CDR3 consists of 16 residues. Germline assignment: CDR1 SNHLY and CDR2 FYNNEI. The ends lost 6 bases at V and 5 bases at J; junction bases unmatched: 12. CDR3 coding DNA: TGTGCCAGCAGCGGGGGGGACAGAGACTTCAATGAAAAACTGTTTTTT. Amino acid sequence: CASSGGDRDFNEKLFF.

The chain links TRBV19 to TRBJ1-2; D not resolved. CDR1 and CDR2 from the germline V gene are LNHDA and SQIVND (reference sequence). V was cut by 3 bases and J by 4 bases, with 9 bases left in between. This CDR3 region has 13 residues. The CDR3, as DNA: TGTGCCAGTAGTATCTACGTACGCTATGGCTACACCTTC. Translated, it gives CASSIYVRYGYTF.

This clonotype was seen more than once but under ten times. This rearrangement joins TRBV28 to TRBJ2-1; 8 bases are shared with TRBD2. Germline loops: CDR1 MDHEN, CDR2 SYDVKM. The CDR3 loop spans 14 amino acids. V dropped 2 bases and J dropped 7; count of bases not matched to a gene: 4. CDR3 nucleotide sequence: TGTGCCAGCAGTTTAAGCGGGAGAAGGAATGAGCAGTTCTTC. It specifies CASSLSGRRNEQFF.

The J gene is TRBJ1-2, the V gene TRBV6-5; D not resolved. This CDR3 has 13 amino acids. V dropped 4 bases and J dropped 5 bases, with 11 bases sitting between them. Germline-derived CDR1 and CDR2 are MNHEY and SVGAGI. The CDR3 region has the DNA TGTGCCAGCAGTTGGACGCTTTCTTATGGCTACACCTTC. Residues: CASSWTLSYGYTF.

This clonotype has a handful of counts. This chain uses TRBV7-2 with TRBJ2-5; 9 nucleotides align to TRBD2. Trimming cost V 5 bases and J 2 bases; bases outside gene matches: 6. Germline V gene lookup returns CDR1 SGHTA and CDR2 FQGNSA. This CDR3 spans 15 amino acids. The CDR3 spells CASSPPRGGQETQYF. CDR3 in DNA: TGTGCCAGCAGCCCCCCGCGGGGGGGGCAAGAGACCCAGTACTTC.

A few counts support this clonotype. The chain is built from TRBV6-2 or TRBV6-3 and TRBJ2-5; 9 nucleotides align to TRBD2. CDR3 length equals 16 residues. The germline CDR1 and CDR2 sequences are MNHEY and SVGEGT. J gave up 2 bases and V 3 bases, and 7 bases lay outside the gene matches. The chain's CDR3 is CASSYSGSGGQETQYF. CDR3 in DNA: TGTGCCAGCAGTTATAGCGGGAGTGGGGGGCAAGAGACCCAGTACTTC.

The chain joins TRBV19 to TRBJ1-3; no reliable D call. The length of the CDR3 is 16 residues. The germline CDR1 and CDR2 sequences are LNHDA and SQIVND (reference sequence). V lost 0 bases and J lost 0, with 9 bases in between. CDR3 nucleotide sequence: TGTGCCAGTAGTATAGACGCGACCACCTCTGGAAACACCATATATTTT. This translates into CASSIDATTSGNTIYF.

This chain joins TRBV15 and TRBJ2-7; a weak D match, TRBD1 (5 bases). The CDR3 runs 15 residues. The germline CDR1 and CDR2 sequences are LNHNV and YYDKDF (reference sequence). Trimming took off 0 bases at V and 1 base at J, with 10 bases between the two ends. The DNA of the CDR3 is TGTGCCACCAGCAGAGACAGGGTCGGGTCCTACGAGCAGTACTTC. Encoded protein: CATSRDRVGSYEQYF.

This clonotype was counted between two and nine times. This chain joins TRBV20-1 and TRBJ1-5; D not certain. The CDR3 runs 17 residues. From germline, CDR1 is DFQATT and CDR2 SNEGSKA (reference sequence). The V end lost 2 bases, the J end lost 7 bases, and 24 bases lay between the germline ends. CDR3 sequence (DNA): TGCAGTGCTAGACCCCCGGGAGGGCAGACAATTTACCAGCCCCAGCATTTT. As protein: CSARPPGGQTIYQPQHF.

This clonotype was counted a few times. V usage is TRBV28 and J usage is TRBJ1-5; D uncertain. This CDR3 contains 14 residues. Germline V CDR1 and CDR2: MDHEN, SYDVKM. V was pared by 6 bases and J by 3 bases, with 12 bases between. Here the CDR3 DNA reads TGTGCCAGCAGGTGGCAGTACATCAATCAGCCCCAGCATTTT. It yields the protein CASRWQYINQPQHF.

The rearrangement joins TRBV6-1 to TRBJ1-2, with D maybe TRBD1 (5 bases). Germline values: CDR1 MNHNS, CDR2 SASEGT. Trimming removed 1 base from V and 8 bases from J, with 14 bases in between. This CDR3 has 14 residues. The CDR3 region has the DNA TGTGCCAGCAGTGAAGTCAGGGAGTTGGGAGGCTACACCTTC. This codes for CASSEVRELGGYTF.

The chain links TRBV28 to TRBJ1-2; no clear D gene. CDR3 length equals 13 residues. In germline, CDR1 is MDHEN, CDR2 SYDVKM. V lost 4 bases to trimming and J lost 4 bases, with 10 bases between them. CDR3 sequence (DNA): TGTGCCAGCAGTTCGGAAGGGATCTATGGCTACACCTTC. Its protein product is CASSSEGIYGYTF.

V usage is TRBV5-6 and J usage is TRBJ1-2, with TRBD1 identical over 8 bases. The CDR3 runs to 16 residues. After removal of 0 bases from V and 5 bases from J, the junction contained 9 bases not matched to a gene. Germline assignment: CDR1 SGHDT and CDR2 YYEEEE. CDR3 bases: TGTGCCAGCAGCTTGGTGTCCAGGGGGCGCTTTTATGGCTACACCTTC. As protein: CASSLVSRGRFYGYTF.

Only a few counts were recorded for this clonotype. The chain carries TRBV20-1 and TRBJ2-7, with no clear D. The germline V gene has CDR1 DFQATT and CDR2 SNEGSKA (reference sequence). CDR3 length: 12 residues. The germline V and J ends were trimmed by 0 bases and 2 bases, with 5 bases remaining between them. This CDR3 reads CSARDLTYEQYF. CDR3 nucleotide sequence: TGCAGTGCTAGAGATTTGACCTACGAGCAGTACTTC.

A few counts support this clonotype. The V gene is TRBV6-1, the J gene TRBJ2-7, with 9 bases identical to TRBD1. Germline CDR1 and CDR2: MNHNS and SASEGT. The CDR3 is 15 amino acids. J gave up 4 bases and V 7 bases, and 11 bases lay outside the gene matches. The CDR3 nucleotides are TGTGCCAGCAACCCTCAACAGGGGGCTAAGTACGAGCAGTACTTC. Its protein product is CASNPQQGAKYEQYF.

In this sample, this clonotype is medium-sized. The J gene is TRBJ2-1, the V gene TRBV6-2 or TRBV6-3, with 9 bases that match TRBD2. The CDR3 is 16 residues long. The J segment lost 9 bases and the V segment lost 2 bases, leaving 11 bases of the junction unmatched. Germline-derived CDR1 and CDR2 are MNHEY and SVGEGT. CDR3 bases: TGTGCCAGCAGTTACGGTTCCGCTAGCGGGATGGTTGAGCAGTTCTTC. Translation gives CASSYGSASGMVEQFF.

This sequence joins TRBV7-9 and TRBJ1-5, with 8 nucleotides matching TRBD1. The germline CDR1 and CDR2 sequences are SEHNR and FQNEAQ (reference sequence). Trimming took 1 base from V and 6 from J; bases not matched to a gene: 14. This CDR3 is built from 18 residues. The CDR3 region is CASSLGRGTGGRSQPQHF. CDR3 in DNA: TGTGCCAGCAGCTTAGGCCGGGGTACAGGGGGTCGGAGTCAGCCCCAGCATTTT.

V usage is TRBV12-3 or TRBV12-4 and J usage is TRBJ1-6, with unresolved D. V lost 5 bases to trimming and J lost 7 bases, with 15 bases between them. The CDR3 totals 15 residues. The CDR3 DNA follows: TGTGCCAGCAGTCACCTCTTAACAGCAAATTCACCCCTCCACTTT. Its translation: CASSHLLTANSPLHF.